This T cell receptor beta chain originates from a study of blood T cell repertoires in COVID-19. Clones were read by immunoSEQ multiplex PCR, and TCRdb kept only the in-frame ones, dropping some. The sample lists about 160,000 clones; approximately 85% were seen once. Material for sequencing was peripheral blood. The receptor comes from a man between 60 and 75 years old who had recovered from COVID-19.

The CDR3 sequence: CASSQGQGLFSEKLFF. The CDR3 DNA reads TGTGCCAGCAGCCAAGGACAGGGTTTGTTTAGTGAAAAACTGTTTTTT. This sequence joins TRBV4-2 and TRBJ1-4; 7 bases line up with TRBD1. There are 16 residues in the CDR3. Germline CDR1 is LGHNA and CDR2 is YNFKEQ. V was clipped by 1 base and J by 7 bases; unmatched bases: 9.